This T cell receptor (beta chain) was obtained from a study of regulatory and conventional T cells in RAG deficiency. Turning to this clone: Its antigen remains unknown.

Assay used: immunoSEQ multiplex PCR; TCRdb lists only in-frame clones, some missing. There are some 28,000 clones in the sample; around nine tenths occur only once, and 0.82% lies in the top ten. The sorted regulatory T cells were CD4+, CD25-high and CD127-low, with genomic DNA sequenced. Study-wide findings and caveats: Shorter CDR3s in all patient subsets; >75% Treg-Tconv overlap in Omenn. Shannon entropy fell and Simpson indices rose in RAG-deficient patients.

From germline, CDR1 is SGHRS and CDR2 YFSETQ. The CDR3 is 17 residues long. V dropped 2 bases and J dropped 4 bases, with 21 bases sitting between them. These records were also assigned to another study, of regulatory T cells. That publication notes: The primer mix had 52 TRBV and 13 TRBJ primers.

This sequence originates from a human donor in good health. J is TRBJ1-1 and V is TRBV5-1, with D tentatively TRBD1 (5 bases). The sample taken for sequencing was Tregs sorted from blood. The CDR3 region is CASSFRTDSLFTTEAFF. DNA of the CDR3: TGCGCCAGCAGCTTCAGAACCGACAGTTTATTCACCACTGAAGCTTTCTTT.